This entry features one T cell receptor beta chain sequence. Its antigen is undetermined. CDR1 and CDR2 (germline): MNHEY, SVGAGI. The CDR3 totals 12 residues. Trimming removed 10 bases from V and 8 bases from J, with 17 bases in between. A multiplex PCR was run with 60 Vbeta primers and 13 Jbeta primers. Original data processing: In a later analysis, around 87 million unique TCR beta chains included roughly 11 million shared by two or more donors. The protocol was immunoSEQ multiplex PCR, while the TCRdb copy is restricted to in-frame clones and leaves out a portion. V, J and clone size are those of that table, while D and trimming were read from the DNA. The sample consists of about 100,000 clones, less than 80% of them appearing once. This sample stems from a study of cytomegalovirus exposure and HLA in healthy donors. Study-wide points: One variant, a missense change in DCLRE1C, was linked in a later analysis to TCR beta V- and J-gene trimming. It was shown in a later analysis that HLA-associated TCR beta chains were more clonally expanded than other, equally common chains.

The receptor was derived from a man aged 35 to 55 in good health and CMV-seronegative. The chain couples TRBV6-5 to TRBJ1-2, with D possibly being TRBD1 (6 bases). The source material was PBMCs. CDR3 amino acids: CATLMGGAGYTF. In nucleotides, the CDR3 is TGTGCCACACTAATGGGGGGGGCAGGCTACACCTTC.